This entry lists 22 T cell receptor beta chains sequenced from one sample in a study of T cell responses to AZD1222 COVID-19 vaccine (dated by TCRdb to about 2021). Libraries were prepared through the immunoSEQ multiplex PCR assay. Drawn from immuneACCESS, this table holds only the in-frame rearrangements with V and J called that TCRdb kept. Clones are partly lost; checked studies trace under half to an unresolved V gene and leave the rest unexplained. This sample holds about 120,000 clones; 86% were observed only once. In total, the top ten clones hold 20% to 25% of the sample. The time point label corresponds to: baseline before first vaccination. The material was peripheral blood, obtained on day 0 of AZD1222 vaccination. The receptors were gathered from an adult in good health.

The CDR3 sequence: CASSLASGAGTQYF. In DNA, the CDR3 is TGTGCCAGCAGCTTGGCCTCAGGGGCTGGGACCCAGTACTTC. The chain has TRBV5-6 and TRBJ2-5; the D gene is possibly TRBD1 (6 bases). V dropped 0 bases and J dropped 7 bases, with 13 bases sitting between them. The CDR3 spans 14 residues. Germline values: CDR1 SGHDT, CDR2 YYEEEE.

This chain uses TRBV7-9 with TRBJ1-5, with TRBD1 matching over 7 bases. V lost 4 bases, J lost 5 bases, and 14 bases stayed unmatched. This CDR3 has 17 amino acids. CDR1 and CDR2 (germline): SEHNR, FQNEAQ (reference sequence). The CDR3 loop is CASSSNLQGRGDQPQHF. The DNA for the CDR3 is TGTGCCAGCAGCTCTAACCTACAGGGGAGGGGGGATCAGCCCCAGCATTTT.

As DNA, the CDR3 is TGTGCCAGCGCAAACCAGGGGAAGATCTACGAGCAGTACTTC. Protein: CASANQGKIYEQYF. V and J are TRBV28 and TRBJ2-7; possibly TRBD1 for D (6 bases). V lost 8 bases, J lost 3 bases, and 17 bases lay in between. CDR1 and CDR2 from the germline V gene are MDHEN and SYDVKM. The CDR3 consists of 14 residues.

The chain has TRBV18 and TRBJ2-3; TRBD1 aligns across 8 bases. The CDR3 length is 16 residues. Germline V gene data show CDR1 as KGHSH and CDR2 as LQKENI. After removal of 3 bases from V and 4 bases from J, the junction contained 9 bases not matched to a gene. Written as DNA, the CDR3 is TGTGCCAGCTCACCGCCGGGACAGGCTTTAGCAGATACGCAGTATTTT. As protein: CASSPPGQALADTQYF.

V and J are TRBV4-3 and TRBJ2-1; D possibly corresponds to TRBD1 (6 bases). Between the trimmed V and J ends, which lost 0 bases and 3 bases, there was a span of 12 bases. The CDR3 totals 16 residues. The V gene's germline CDR1 is LGHNA and CDR2 YSLEER. CDR3 in amino acids: CASSQDRDKIYNEQFF. CDR3 nucleotides: TGCGCCAGCAGCCAAGATAGGGACAAAATCTACAATGAGCAGTTCTTC.

J is TRBJ2-6 and V is TRBV11-2; D could derive from TRBD1 or TRBD2 (5 bases each). Germline-derived CDR1 and CDR2 are SGHAT and FQNNGV. The CDR3 sequence is 17 residues long. V lost 5 bases to trimming and J lost 0 bases, with 14 bases between them. The CDR3 spells CASSLGTGYSGANVLTF. The CDR3 coding sequence is TGTGCCAGCAGCCTCGGGACGGGCTACTCTGGGGCCAACGTCCTGACTTTC.

The chain combines TRBV6-5 with TRBJ1-2; D unresolved. The length of the CDR3 is 13 residues. The germline gives CDR1 MNHEY, CDR2 SVGAGI. Trimming removed 5 bases at V and 8 bases at J, with 15 bases between. The CDR3 protein is CASSPTGLLGYTF. Here the CDR3 DNA reads TGTGCCAGCAGTCCTACGGGCCTTTTGGGCTACACCTTC.

J is TRBJ1-3 and V is TRBV7-8; no firm D call. The CDR3 has 13 residues. Trimming pared 3 bases from V and 0 bases from J, leaving 3 bases between. CDR1 and CDR2 from the germline V gene are SGHVS and FQNEAQ. CDR3 sequence: CASSFPSGNTIYF. The CDR3 DNA follows: TGTGCCAGCAGCTTCCCCTCTGGAAACACCATATATTTT.

This clone was counted only a few times. V usage is TRBV19 and J usage is TRBJ2-7; D call uncertain. The CDR3 length is 13 residues. CDR1 and CDR2 (germline): LNHDA, SQIVND (reference sequence). V lost 3 bases and J 2 bases, leaving 8 bases between the germline ends. CDR3 nucleotides: TGTGCCAGTAGTATTCGGTCTCCCTACGAGCAGTACTTC. This encodes CASSIRSPYEQYF.

This clone was recorded once. The gene calls are TRBV19 and TRBJ2-7; tentatively, D is TRBD1 or TRBD2 (5 bases each). This CDR3 region has 13 residues. Germline V gene data show CDR1 as LNHDA and CDR2 as SQIVND (reference sequence). V lost 10 bases and J 6 bases, leaving 19 bases between the germline ends. The CDR3 sequence is CATSPQAGGEQYF. The DNA for the CDR3 is TGTGCCACCTCCCCACAAGCTGGGGGCGAGCAGTACTTC. Full variable domain (rest looked up from reference TRBV19 and TRBJ2-7): DGGITQSPKYLFRKEGQNVTLSCEQNLNHDAMYWYRQDPGQGLRLIYYSQIVNDFQKGDIAEGYSVSREKKESFPLTVTSAQKNPTAFYLCATSPQAGGEQYFGPGTRLTVT.

The V gene is TRBV6-5, the J gene TRBJ1-1; D gene unclear. The CDR3 length is 13 residues. Trimming left V 6 bases short and J 6 bases short, with 14 bases between. The V gene's germline CDR1 is MNHEY and CDR2 SVGAGI. The CDR3 region is CASSPPAWPEAFF. Written as DNA, the CDR3 is TGTGCCAGCAGCCCCCCGGCCTGGCCTGAAGCTTTCTTT.

This clone was counted between two and nine times. This chain uses TRBV27 with TRBJ2-7; TRBD1 aligns across 11 bases. The trim removed 6 bases at V and 3 bases at J, leaving 7 bases unmatched. The CDR3 runs 15 residues. Germline V gene lookup returns CDR1 MNHEY and CDR2 SMNVEV (reference sequence). Written as DNA, the CDR3 is TGTGCCAGCAGCCTCGTGGGGACAGGGGGCTACGAGCAGTACTTC. Its protein is CASSLVGTGGYEQYF.

The chain couples TRBV10-1 to TRBJ1-2; TRBD1 is a possible D gene (6 bases). This CDR3 has 15 amino acids. The germline V gene encodes CDR1 WNHNN and CDR2 SYGVQD (reference sequence). The germline V and J ends were trimmed by 6 bases and 0 bases, with 14 bases remaining between them. Written as DNA, the CDR3 is TGCGCCAGCAGCTCGGGCCAGGGGCCTAACTATGGCTACACCTTC. Its protein product is CASSSGQGPNYGYTF.

The chain uses TRBV4-1 and TRBJ1-1; tentative D call: TRBD1 (5 bases). Germline V gene data show CDR1 as MGHRA and CDR2 as YSYEKL. There are 17 residues in the CDR3. Trimming shortened V by 1 base and J by 2 bases, and 17 bases separated the two germline ends. CDR3 nucleotide sequence: TGCGCCAGCAGCCAAGGCCCCTGGGGGGGGGTAAACACTGAAGCTTTCTTT. Translation: CASSQGPWGGVNTEAFF.

This clone was detected only a few times. The J gene is TRBJ1-6, the V gene TRBV4-3; TRBD1 matches 10 bases. The CDR3 extends over 16 amino acids. CDR1 is LGHNA and CDR2 is YSLEER in the germline V gene. With 0 bases clipped from V and 8 bases from J, the junction kept 4 bases outside the gene matches. CDR3 in DNA: TGCGCCAGCAGCCAAGAAGGGGGACAGGGGTATTCACCCCTCCACTTT. It yields the protein CASSQEGGQGYSPLHF.

The V call is TRBV7-9, the J call TRBJ1-3; D is unclear. The germline V gene has CDR1 SEHNR and CDR2 FQNEAQ (reference sequence). CDR3 length: 13 residues. Deletions cut 6 bases from V and 6 bases from J, with 12 bases between. The CDR3 nucleotides are TGTGCCAGCAGTCGTTTTACCTCAAACACCATATATTTT. The encoded protein is CASSRFTSNTIYF.

This clone is a singleton in its sample. The rearrangement uses TRBV4-2 and TRBJ2-1; a weak D match, TRBD2 (7 bases). The CDR3 is 16 residues long. Trimming stripped 2 bases from V and 8 bases from J, with 19 bases between. The germline V gene has CDR1 LGHNA and CDR2 YNFKEQ. The CDR3 DNA follows: TGTGCCAGCAGCCAAACGGGTGGGGGGGGCACCCATGAGCAGTTCTTC. Its translation: CASSQTGGGGTHEQFF.

The DNA of the CDR3 is TGTGCCACCAGCAGAGTTGGGACAGGGGATTGGGGGGATCAGCCCCAGCATTTT. The encoded protein is CATSRVGTGDWGDQPQHF. The J gene is TRBJ1-5, the V gene TRBV15; TRBD1 agrees at 10 bases. Germline V gene data show CDR1 as LNHNV and CDR2 as YYDKDF (reference sequence). CDR3 length equals 18 residues. Germline trimming cut 1 base from V and 5 bases from J; bases unmatched to any gene: 11.

The rearrangement uses TRBV2 and TRBJ1-6; possible D gene TRBD1, 6 bases. Trimming left V 6 bases short and J 6 bases short, with 9 bases between. The length of the CDR3 is 13 residues. Germline CDR1 SNHLY, CDR2 FYNNEI. The CDR3 bases are TGTGCCAGCAGCGGACAGCTTAATTCACCCCTCCACTTT. Protein product: CASSGQLNSPLHF.

The chain links TRBV27 to TRBJ1-2; 7 bases align to TRBD1. CDR3 size: 13 residues. CDR1 and CDR2 from the germline V gene are MNHEY and SMNVEV (reference sequence). The V gene end was trimmed by 2 bases and the J gene end by 7 bases; junction bases not matched to a gene: 4. The CDR3 protein is CASSLTQGGGYTF. The CDR3 nucleotides read TGTGCCAGCAGTTTAACGCAGGGGGGTGGCTACACCTTC.

This chain connects TRBV6-5 to TRBJ1-3, with TRBD1 as a possible D gene (6 bases). In germline, CDR1 is MNHEY, CDR2 SVGAGI. Trimming took 11 bases from V and 0 from J, leaving 17 bases between them. CDR3 length: 15 amino acids. The CDR3 DNA reads as TGTGCCCCTGCCCGGGACACAACCTCTGGAAACACCATATATTTT. This encodes CAPARDTTSGNTIYF.

This sequence joins TRBV4-1 and TRBJ2-1; 12 nucleotides match TRBD2. The CDR3 covers 18 residues. Losses at the gene ends were 2 bases for V and 4 bases for J; bases not matched to a gene: 9. The germline V gene encodes CDR1 MGHRA and CDR2 YSYEKL. CDR3 coding DNA: TGCGCCAGCAGCCAACAACCACTAGCGGGGGGACGATACAATGAGCAGTTCTTC. Translation gives CASSQQPLAGGRYNEQFF.